These 9 T cell receptor beta chains were sequenced from one sample in a study of T cells in Graves' hyperthyroidism and ophthalmopathy. RNA transcripts served as the template for amplifying TCR beta CDR3 regions. The study used the HTBI primer set for a first-round RT-PCR of the TCR CDR3. TCRdb re-called the multiplex PCR reads through MiXCR, storing one row per CDR3 protein. The repertoire consists of 530,000 or so distinct CDR3 sequences, with about 45% occurring once and the leading ten covering around 7.7%. Sequencing was carried out using peripheral blood or thyroid tissue (not recorded which). Receptor source: a woman aged 18-29 years with Graves' hyperthyroidism.

This chain links TRBV7-2 with TRBJ2-2, with D possibly matching TRBD2 (5 bases). Germline assignment: CDR1 SGHTA and CDR2 FQGNSA. CDR3 length equals 17 residues. V was cut by 5 bases and J by 2 bases, with 18 bases left in between. The CDR3 DNA follows: TGTGCCAGCAGCCCGGTATCGTCAGGACTTAACACCGGGGAGCTGTTTTTT. The encoded protein is CASSPVSSGLNTGELFF.

The chain links TRBV7-2 to TRBJ2-5; 7 bases are a match to TRBD2. The CDR3 consists of 16 residues. Germline V gene lookup returns CDR1 SGHTA and CDR2 FQGNSA. Trimming removed 3 bases from V and 1 base from J; junction bases left unmatched: 8. CDR3 DNA sequence: TGTGCCAGCAGCTTCGGTGCTAGCGGAAGCCAAGAGACCCAGTACTTC. Translated: CASSFGASGSQETQYF.

The genes are TRBV12-3 or TRBV12-4 and TRBJ2-5, with D uncertain. The J call is doubtful: the DNA matches TRBJ2-1 better. This CDR3 spans 15 amino acids. The CDR3 sequence: CASSLGSYTYNEQFF. For the CDR3, the DNA is TGTGCCAGCAGTTTAGGTTCGTACACCTACAATGAGCAGTTCTTC.

This clonotype was counted ten times or more. This rearrangement joins TRBV15 to TRBJ1-2, with a possible D match to TRBD1 (5 bases). The CDR3 extends over 16 amino acids. Trimming shortened V by 5 bases and J by 4 bases, and 20 bases separated the two germline ends. CDR1 and CDR2 from the germline V gene are LNHNV and YYDKDF (reference sequence). The CDR3 region is CATSSPIFGRAYGYTF. CDR3 bases: TGTGCCACCAGCTCCCCAATATTCGGCAGGGCCTATGGCTACACCTTC.

This clonotype was counted many times. V and J are TRBV3-1 and TRBJ1-5; 9 bases fit TRBD1. Trimming removed 4 bases from V and 6 bases from J; junction bases left unmatched: 4. CDR3 length equals 14 residues. The germline V gene encodes CDR1 LGHDT and CDR2 YNNKEL (reference sequence). The DNA of the CDR3 is TGTGCCAGCAGCCCGGGACAGGGTATTCAGCCCCAGCATTTT. This codes for CASSPGQGIQPQHF.

This clonotype was observed a handful of times. One end of the junction varies from germline; a read error may be responsible. V and J are TRBV7-9 and TRBJ2-2; D uncertain. The CDR3 sequence is 14 residues long. Germline assignment: CDR1 SEHNR and CDR2 FQNEAQ (reference sequence). The CDR3 nucleotides read TGTGCCAGCAGCTTTTTACTCCGAGACAATGAGCAGTTCTTT. Its translation is CASSFLLRDNEQFF.

V usage is TRBV14 and J usage is TRBJ2-5; D tentatively fits TRBD1 or TRBD2 (5 bases each). Germline values: CDR1 SGHDN, CDR2 FVKESK. The CDR3 extends over 16 amino acids. The V and J ends lost 4 bases and 3 bases respectively, with 18 bases between them. The CDR3 is CASSRWGSLAKETQYF. Written as DNA, the CDR3 is TGTGCCAGCAGCCGCTGGGGGTCGTTGGCAAAAGAGACCCAGTACTTC.

The chain uses TRBV20-1 and TRBJ1-1; TRBD1 matches 8 bases. The CDR3 has 15 residues. V gave up 3 bases and J gave up 4 bases; unmatched junction bases: 10. Germline V gene sequence: CDR1 DFQATT, CDR2 SNEGSKA (reference sequence). The CDR3 protein is CSASDGTGLATEAFF. The CDR3 coding sequence is TGCAGTGCTAGTGACGGGACAGGCCTCGCCACTGAAGCTTTCTTT.

This clonotype showed up many times. The chain combines TRBV6-2 or TRBV6-3 with TRBJ1-2, with D maybe TRBD1 (6 bases). Germline lookup yields CDR1 MNHEY and CDR2 SVGEGT. The CDR3 contains 14 residues. V was shortened by 7 bases and J by 1 base, with 13 bases between the two germline ends. This chain's CDR3 is CASTRDTGNYGYTF. In DNA, the CDR3 is TGTGCCAGCACCCGGGACACCGGTAACTATGGCTACACCTTC.